This T cell receptor beta chain was captured by sequencing in a study of control samples from healthy donors and cancer patients. Profiling relied on immunoSEQ multiplex PCR, and the TCRdb table lists in-frame clones only, not all of them. The top ten clones hold approximately 2.5% of a sample with roughly 150,000 clones, about 94% of them seen once. CDR1 is MDHEN and CDR2 is SYDVKM in the germline V gene. V lost 4 bases to trimming and J lost 8 bases, with 17 bases between them. This CDR3 is 14 amino acids long. This sequence joins TRBV28 and TRBJ1-2; no definite D call. The specimen was blood. The TCR sequence derives from a man in his fifties or sixties in good health. As DNA, the CDR3 is TGTGCCAGCAGTTCGTCGACACGCTACATAGGCTACACCTTC. As protein: CASSSSTRYIGYTF.